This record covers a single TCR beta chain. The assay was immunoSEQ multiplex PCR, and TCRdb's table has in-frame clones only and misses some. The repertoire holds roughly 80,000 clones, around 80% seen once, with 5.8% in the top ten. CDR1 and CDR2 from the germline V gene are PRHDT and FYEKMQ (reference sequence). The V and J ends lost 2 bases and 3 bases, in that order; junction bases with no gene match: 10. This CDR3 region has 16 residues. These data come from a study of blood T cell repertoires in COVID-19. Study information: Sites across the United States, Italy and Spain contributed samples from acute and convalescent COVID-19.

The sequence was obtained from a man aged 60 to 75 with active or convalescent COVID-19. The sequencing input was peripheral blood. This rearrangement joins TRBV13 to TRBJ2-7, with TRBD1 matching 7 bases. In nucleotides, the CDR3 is TGTGCCAGCAGCTTAACGACCATCCCAGGGGGCTACGAGCAGTACTTC. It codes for CASSLTTIPGGYEQYF.